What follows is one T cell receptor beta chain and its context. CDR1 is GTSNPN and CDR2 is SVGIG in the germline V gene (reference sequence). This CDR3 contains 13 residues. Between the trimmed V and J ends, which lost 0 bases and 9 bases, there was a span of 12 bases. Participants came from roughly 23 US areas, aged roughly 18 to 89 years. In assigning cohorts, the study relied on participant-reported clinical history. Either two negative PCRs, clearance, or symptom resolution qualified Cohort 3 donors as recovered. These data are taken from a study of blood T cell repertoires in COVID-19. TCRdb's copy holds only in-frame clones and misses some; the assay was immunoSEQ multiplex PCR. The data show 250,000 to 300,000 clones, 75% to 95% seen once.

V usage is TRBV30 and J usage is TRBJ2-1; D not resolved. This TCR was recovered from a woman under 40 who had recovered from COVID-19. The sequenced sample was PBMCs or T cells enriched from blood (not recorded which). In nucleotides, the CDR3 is TGTGCCTGGAGTGTACAACTTTCGGGTGAGCAGTTCTTC. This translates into CAWSVQLSGEQFF.